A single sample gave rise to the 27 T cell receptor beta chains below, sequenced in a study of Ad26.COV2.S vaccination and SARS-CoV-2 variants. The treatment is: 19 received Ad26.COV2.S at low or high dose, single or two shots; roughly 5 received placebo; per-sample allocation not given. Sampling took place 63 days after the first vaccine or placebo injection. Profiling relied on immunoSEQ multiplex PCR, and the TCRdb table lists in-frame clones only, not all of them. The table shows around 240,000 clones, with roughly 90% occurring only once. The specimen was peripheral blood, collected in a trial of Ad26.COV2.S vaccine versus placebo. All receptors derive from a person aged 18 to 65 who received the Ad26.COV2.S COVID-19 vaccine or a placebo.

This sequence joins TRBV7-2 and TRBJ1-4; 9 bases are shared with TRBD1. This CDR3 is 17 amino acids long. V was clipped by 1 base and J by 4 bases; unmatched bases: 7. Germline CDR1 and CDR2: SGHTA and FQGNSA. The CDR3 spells CASSLEGQGTGNEKLFF. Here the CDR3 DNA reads TGTGCCAGCAGCTTAGAAGGACAGGGGACGGGTAATGAAAAACTGTTTTTT. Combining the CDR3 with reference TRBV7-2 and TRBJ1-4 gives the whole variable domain GAGVSQSPSNKVTEKGKDVELRCDPISGHTALYWYRQSLGQGLEFLIYFQGNSAPDKSGLPSDRFSAERTGGSVSTLTIQRTQQEDSAVYLCASSLEGQGTGNEKLFFGSGTQLSVL.

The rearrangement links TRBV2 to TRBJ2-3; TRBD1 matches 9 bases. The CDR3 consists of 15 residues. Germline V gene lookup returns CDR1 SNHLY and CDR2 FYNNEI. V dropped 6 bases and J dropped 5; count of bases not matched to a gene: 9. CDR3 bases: TGTGCCAGCAGCCCGGACAGGGGCCAGCAAGATACGCAGTATTTT. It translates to CASSPDRGQQDTQYF.

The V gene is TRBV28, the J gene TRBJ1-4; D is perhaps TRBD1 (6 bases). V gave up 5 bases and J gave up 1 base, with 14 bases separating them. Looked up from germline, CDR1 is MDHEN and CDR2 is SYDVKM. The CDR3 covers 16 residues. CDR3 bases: TGTGCCAGCAGTCAACGAACAGGGCGAACTAATGAAAAACTGTTTTTT. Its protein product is CASSQRTGRTNEKLFF.

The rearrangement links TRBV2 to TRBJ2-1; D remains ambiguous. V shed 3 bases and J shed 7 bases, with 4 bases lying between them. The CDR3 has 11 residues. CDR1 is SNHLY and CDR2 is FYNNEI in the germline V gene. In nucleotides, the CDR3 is TGTGCCAGCAGTGAGGTTAATGAGCAGTTCTTC. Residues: CASSEVNEQFF.

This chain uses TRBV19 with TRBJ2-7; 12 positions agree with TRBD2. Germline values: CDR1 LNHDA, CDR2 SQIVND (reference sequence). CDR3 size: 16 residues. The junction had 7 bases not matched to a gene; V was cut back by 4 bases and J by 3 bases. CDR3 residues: CASSTRTSGNFYEQYF. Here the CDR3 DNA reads TGTGCCAGTAGTACCAGGACTAGCGGGAATTTCTACGAGCAGTACTTC.

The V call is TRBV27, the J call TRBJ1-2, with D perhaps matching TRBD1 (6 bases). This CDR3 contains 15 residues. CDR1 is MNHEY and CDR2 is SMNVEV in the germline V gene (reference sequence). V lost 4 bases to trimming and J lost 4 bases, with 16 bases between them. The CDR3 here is CASSSSGGPGYGYTF. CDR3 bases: TGTGCCAGCAGTTCATCCGGGGGCCCGGGCTATGGCTACACCTTC.

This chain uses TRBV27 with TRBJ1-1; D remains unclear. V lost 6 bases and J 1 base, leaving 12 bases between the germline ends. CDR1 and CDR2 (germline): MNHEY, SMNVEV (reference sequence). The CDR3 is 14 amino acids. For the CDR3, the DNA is TGTGCCAGCAGAGTTTATGGCAGGAACACTGAAGCTTTCTTT. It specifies CASRVYGRNTEAFF.

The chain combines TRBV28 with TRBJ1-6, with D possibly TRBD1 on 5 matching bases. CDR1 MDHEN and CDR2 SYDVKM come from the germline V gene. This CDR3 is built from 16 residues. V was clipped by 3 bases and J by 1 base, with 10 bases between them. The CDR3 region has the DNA TGTGCCAGCAGTTTCGACTCAGGGTCCTATAATTCACCCCTCCACTTT. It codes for CASSFDSGSYNSPLHF.

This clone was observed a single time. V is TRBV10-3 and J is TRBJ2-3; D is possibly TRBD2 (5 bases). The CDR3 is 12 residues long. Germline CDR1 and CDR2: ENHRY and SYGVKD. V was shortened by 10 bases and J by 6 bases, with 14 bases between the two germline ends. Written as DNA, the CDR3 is TGTGCCACCCGTTACGAGCGGGATACGCAGTATTTT. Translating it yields CATRYERDTQYF.

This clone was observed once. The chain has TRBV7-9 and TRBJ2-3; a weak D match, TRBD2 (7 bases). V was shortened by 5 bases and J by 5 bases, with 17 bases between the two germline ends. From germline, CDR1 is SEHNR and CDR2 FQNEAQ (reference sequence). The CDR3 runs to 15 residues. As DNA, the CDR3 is TGTGCCAGCAGCCCATCAAGGGGGGGCTTAGATACGCAGTATTTT. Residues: CASSPSRGGLDTQYF.

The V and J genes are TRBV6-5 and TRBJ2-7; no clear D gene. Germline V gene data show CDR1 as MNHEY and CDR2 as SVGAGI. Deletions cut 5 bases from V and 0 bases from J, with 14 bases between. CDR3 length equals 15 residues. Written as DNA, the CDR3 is TGTGCCAGCAGTCCACTGACCGACGCCTCCTACGAGCAGTACTTC. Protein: CASSPLTDASYEQYF.

CDR3 amino acids: CASSQEIDRLYGYTF. The DNA of the CDR3 is TGCGCCAGCAGCCAAGAAATAGACAGGCTCTATGGCTACACCTTC. The chain carries TRBV4-3 and TRBJ1-2; tentative D call: TRBD1 (6 bases). V dropped 0 bases and J dropped 4 bases, with 12 bases sitting between them. CDR1 and CDR2 (germline): LGHNA, YSLEER. This CDR3 is built from 15 residues.

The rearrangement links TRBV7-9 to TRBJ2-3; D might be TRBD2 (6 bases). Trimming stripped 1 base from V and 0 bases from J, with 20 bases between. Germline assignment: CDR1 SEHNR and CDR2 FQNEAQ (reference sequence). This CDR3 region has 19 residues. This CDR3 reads CASSLVVPAGYTSTDTQYF. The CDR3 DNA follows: TGTGCCAGCAGCTTAGTGGTCCCGGCGGGATACACTAGCACAGATACGCAGTATTTT.

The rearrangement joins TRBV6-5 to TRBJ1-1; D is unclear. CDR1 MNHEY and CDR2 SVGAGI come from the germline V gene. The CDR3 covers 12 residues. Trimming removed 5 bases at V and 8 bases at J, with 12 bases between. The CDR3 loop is CASSPGSYEAFF. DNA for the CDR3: TGTGCCAGCAGTCCCGGGAGCTACGAAGCTTTCTTT.

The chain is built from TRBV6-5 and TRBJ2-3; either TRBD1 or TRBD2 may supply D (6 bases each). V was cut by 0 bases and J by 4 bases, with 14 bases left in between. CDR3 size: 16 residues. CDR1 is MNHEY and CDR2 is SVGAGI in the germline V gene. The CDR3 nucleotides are TGTGCCAGCAGTTACTCGGAGGGGGTCGGGGCAGATACGCAGTATTTT. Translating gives CASSYSEGVGADTQYF.

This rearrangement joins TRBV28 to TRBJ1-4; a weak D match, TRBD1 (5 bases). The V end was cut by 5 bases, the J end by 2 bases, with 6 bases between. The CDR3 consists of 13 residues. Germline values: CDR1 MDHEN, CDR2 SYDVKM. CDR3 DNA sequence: TGTGCCAGCAGTCAGGGCACTAATGAAAAACTGTTTTTT. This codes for CASSQGTNEKLFF. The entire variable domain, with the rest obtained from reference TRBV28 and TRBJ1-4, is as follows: DVKVTQSSRYLVKRTGEKVFLECVQDMDHENMFWYRQDPGLGLRLIYFSYDVKMKEKGDIPEGYSVSREKKERFSLILESASTNQTSMYLCASSQGTNEKLFFGSGTQLSVL.

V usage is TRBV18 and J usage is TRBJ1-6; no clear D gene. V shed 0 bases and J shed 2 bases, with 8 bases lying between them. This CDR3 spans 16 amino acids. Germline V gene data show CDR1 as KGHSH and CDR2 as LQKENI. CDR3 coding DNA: TGTGCCAGCTCACCACCGGACCACCCCTATAATTCACCCCTCCACTTT. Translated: CASSPPDHPYNSPLHF.

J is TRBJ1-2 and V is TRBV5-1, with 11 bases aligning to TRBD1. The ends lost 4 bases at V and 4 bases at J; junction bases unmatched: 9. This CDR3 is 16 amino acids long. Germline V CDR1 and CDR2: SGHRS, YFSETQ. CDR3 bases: TGCGCCAGCAGCCCGGCGCGCGGACAGGGGGCCTATGGCTACACCTTC. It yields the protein CASSPARGQGAYGYTF.

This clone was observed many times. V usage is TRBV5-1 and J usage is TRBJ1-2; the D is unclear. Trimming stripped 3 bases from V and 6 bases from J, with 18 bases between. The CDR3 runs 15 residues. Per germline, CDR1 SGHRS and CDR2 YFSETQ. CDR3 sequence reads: CASSSSTQTGDGYTF. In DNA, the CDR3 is TGCGCCAGCAGCTCAAGTACACAGACTGGGGATGGCTACACCTTC.

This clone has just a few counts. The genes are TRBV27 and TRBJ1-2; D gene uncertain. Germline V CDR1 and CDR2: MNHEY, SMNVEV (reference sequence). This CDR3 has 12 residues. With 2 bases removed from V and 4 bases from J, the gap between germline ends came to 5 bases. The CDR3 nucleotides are TGTGCCAGCAGTTTAGATGGCTATGGCTACACCTTC. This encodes CASSLDGYGYTF.

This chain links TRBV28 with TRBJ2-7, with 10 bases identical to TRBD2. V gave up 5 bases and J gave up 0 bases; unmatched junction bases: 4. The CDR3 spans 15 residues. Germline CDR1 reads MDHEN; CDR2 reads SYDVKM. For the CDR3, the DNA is TGTGCCAGCAGTCGGACTAGCGGAAGCTCCTACGAGCAGTACTTC. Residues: CASSRTSGSSYEQYF. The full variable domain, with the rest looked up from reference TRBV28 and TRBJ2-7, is DVKVTQSSRYLVKRTGEKVFLECVQDMDHENMFWYRQDPGLGLRLIYFSYDVKMKEKGDIPEGYSVSREKKERFSLILESASTNQTSMYLCASSRTSGSSYEQYFGPGTRLTVT.

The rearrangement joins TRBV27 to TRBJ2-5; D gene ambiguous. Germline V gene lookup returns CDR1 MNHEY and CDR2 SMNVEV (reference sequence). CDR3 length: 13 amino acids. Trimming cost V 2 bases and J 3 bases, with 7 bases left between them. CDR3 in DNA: TGTGCCAGCAGTTTAGAGAGTAAAGAGACCCAGTACTTC. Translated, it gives CASSLESKETQYF.

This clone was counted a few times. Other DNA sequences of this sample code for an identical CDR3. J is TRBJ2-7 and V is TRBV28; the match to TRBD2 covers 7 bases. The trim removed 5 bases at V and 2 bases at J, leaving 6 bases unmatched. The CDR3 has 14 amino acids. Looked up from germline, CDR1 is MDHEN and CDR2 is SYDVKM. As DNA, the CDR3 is TGTGCCAGCAGTCCCCCGGGACTACCCTACGAGCAGTACTTC. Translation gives CASSPPGLPYEQYF.

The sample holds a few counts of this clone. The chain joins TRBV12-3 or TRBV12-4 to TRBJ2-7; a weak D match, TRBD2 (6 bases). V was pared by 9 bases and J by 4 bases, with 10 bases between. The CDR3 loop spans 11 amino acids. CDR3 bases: TGTGCCAGTGGGGACTTATACGAGCAGTACTTC. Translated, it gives CASGDLYEQYF.

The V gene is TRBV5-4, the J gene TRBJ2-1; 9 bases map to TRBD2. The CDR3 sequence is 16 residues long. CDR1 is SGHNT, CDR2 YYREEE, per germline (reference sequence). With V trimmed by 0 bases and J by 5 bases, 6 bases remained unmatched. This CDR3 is CASSLGAGGPNNEQFF. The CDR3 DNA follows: TGTGCCAGCAGCTTGGGTGCGGGAGGGCCCAACAATGAGCAGTTCTTC.

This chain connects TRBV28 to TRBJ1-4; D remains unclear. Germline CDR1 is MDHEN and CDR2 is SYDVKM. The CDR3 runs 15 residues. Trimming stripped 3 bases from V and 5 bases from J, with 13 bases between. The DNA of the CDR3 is TGTGCCAGCAGTTTTACGGACGGGCGGAATGAAAAACTGTTTTTT. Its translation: CASSFTDGRNEKLFF.

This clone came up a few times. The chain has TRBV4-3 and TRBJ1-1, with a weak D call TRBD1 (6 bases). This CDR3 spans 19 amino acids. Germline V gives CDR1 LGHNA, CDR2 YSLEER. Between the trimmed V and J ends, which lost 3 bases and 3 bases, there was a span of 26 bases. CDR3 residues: CASSHRSFYRAINHTEAFF. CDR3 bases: TGCGCCAGCAGCCACCGATCCTTTTACAGGGCGATTAACCACACTGAAGCTTTCTTT.